The T cell receptor beta chain under discussion was sequenced for a study of shared clonotypes between healthy human individuals. Trimming took off 3 bases at V and 6 bases at J, with 14 bases between the two ends. The CDR3 has 14 residues. Looked up from germline, CDR1 is SGHAT and CDR2 is FQNNGV. Repertoires were generated with immunoSEQ multiplex PCR, while TCRdb's copy carries only in-frame clones and drops some. Of roughly 1.4 million clones in the sample, 98% were seen once. This receptor was identified in a man aged 25 to 40 in good health. The sequencing input was naive CD4+ T cells sorted from blood. Subset denoted: CD45RA+ positively selected. The chain joins TRBV11-2 to TRBJ1-1, with D unresolved. DNA of the CDR3: TGTGCCAGCAGCTTCCCTACGGTCCCGCCTGAAGCTTTCTTT. Its protein product is CASSFPTVPPEAFF.